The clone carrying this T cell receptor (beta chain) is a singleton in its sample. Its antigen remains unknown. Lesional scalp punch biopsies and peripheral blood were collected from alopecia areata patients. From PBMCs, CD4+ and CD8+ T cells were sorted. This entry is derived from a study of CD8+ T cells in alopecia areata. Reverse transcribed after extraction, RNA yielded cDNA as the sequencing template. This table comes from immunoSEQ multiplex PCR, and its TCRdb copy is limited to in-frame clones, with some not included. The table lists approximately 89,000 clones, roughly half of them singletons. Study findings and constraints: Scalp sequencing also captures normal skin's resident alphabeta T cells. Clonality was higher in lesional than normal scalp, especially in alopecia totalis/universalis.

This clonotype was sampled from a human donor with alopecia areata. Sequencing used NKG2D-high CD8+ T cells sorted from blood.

CDR3: CSASGNGVQYF. The CDR3 region has the DNA TGCAGTGCTAGTGGTAACGGGGTGCAGTACTTC. The chain uses TRBV20-1 and TRBJ2-7, with D possibly TRBD2 on 5 matching bases. The CDR3 covers 11 residues. Germline CDR1 DFQATT, CDR2 SNEGSKA (reference sequence). With 3 bases removed from V and 9 bases from J, the gap between germline ends came to 12 bases.